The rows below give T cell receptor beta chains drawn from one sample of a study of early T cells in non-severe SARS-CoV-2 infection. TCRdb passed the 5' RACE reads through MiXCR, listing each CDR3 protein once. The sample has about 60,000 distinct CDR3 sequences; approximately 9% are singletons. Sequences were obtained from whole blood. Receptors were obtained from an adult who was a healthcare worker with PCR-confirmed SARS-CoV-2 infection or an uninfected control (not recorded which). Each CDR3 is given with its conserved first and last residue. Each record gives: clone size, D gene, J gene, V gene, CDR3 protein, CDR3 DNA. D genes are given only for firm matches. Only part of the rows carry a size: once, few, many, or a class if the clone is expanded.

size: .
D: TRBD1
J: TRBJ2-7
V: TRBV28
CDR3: CASRLPGQGVYEQYF
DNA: TGTGCCAGCAGACTTCCGGGACAGGGGGTCTACGAGCAGTACTTC

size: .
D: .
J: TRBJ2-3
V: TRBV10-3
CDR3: CAINSGTDTQYF
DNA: TGTGCCATCAACAGCGGCACAGATACGCAGTATTTT

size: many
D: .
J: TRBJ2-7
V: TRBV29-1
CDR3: CSVEDASSYEQYF
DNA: TGCAGCGTTGAGGACGCAAGCTCCTACGAGCAGTACTTC

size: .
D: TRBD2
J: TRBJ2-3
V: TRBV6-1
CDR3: CASSELAGGSDTQYF
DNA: TGTGCCAGCAGTGAACTAGCGGGAGGATCAGATACGCAGTATTTT

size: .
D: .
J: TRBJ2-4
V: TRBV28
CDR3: CASSPLGGAAIQYF
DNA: TGTGCCAGCAGTCCTCTTGGGGGCGCAGCCATTCAGTACTTC

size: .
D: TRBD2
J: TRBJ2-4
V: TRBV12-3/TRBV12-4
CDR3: CASSFGTGLAGTGENIQYF
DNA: TGTGCCAGCAGTTTCGGTACGGGACTAGCGGGAACGGGGGAAAACATTCAGTACTTC

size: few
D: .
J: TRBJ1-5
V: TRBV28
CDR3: CASSPPQGMGKPQHF
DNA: TGTGCCAGCAGCCCGCCCCAGGGAATGGGTAAGCCCCAGCATTTT

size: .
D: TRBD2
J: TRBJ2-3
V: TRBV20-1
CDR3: CSATLAGGRDTQYF
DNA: TGCAGTGCCACACTAGCGGGAGGGAGGGATACGCAGTATTTT

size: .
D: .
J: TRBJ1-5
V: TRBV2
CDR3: CASSEAEGFTEGQPQHF
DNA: TGTGCCAGCAGTGAAGCGGAGGGTTTTACAGAGGGGCAGCCCCAGCATTTT

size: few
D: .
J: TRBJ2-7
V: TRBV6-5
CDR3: CASSQDSYGYEQYF
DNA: TGTGCCAGCAGTCAGGACTCATACGGATACGAGCAGTACTTC

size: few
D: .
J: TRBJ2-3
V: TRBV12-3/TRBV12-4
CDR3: CASSFTNTQYF
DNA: TGTGCCAGCAGTTTTACGAATACGCAGTATTTT

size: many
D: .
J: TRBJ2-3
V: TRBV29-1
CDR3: CSVDSGTDTQYF
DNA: TGCAGCGTTGATAGTGGCACAGATACGCAGTATTTT

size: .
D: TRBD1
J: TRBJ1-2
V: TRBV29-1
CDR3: CSAKGQVYGYTF
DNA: TGCAGCGCAAAGGGACAGGTCTATGGCTACACCTTC

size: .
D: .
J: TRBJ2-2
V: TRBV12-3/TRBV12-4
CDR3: CASSPSQNTGELFF
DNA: TGTGCCAGCAGTCCAAGCCAGAACACCGGGGAGCTGTTTTTT

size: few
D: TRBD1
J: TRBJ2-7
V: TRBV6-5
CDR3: CASSYLRQGHEQYF
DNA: TGTGCCAGCAGTTACCTCCGACAGGGCCACGAGCAGTACTTC

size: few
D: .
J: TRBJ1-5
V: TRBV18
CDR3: CASSPGGSGNQPQHF
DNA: TGTGCCAGCTCACCTGGGGGGTCGGGCAATCAGCCCCAGCATTTT

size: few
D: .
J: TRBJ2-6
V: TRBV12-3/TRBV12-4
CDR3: CASSRITGSGANVLTF
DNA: TGTGCCAGCAGTCGTATTACAGGCTCTGGGGCCAACGTCCTGACTTTC

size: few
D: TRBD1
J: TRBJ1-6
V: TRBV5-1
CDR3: CASSPGQGNNSPLHF
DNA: TGCGCCAGCAGCCCGGGACAGGGAAATAATTCACCCCTCCACTTT

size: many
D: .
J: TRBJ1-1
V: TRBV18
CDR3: CASSPGQVGEAFF
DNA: TGTGCCAGCTCACCAGGTCAGGTGGGTGAAGCTTTCTTT

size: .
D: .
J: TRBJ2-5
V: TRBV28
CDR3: CASMPGGYQETQYF
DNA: TGTGCCAGTATGCCAGGCGGGTACCAAGAGACCCAGTACTTC

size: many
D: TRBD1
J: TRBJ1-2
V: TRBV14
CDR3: CASSQLDRGSDGYTF
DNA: TGTGCCAGCAGCCAATTAGACAGGGGAAGTGATGGCTACACCTTC

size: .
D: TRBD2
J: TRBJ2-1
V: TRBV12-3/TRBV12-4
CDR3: CASTPLAGGYNEQFF
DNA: TGTGCCAGCACTCCACTAGCGGGGGGGTACAATGAGCAGTTCTTC

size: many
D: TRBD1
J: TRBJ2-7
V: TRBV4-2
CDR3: CASSPGTGQGKGEQYF
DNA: TGTGCCAGCAGCCCGGGGACAGGGCAGGGGAAAGGGGAGCAGTACTTC

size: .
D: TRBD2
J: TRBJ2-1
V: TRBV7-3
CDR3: CASSPISGTSGSPPYNEQFF
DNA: TGTGCCAGCAGCCCAATCTCCGGGACTAGCGGGTCACCACCCTACAATGAGCAGTTCTTC